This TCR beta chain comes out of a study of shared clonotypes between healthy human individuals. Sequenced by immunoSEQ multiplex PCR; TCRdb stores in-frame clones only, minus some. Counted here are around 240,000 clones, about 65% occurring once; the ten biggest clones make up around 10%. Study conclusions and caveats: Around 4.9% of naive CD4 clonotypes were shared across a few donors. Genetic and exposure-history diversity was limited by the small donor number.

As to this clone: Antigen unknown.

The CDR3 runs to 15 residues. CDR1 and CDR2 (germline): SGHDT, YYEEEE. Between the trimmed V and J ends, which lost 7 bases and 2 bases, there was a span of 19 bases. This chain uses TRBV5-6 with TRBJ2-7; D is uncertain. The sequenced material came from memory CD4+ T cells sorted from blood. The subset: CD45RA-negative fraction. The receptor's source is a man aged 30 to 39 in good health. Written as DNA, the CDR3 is TGTGCCAGCCTGACCAAGGGATCCCTTACCTACGAGCAGTACTTC. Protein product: CASLTKGSLTYEQYF.